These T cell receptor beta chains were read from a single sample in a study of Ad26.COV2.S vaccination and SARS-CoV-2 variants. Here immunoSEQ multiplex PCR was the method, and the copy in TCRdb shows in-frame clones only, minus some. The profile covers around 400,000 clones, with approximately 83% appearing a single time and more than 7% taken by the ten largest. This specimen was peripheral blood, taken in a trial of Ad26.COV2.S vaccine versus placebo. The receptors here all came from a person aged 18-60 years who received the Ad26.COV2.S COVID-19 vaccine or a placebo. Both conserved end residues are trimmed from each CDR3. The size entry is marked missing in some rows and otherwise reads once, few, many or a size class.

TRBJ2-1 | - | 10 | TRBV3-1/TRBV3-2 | ASSLRGWPQF
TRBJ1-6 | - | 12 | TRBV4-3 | ASSGGSYNSPLH
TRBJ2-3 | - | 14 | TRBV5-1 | ASSLEAGVPTDTQY
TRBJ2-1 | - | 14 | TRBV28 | ASSSGRQGAVNEQF
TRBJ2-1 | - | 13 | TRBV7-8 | ASSSNWGADNEQF
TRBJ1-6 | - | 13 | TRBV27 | ASGNRGQYNSPLH
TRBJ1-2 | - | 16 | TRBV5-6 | ASSSPSWSQGGDYGYT
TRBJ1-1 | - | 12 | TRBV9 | ASSESGYGTEAF
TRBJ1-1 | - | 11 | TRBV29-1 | SAVGPRNTEAF
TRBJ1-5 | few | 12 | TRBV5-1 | ASSLGGASQPQH
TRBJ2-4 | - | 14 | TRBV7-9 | ASSSILREAKNIQY
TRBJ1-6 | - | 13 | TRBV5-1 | ASSYGTGSNSPLH
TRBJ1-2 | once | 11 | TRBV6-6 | ASTASAKVGYT
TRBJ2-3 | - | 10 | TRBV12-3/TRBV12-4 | ASSPTPDTQY
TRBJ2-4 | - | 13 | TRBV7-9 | ASSPRGQAKNIQY
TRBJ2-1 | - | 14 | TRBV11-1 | ASSLGESSGSYEQF
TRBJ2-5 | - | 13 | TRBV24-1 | ATSDSTGGAETQY
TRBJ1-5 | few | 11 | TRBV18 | ASSHRDNQPQH
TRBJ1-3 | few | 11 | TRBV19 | ASSPGRGNTIY
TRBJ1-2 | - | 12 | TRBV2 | ASSLSGTRRGYT
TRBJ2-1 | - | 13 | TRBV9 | ASSPRERSYNEQF
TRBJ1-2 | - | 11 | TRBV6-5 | ASSYRAEGGYT
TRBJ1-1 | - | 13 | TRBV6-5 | ASSYSGTVNTEAF
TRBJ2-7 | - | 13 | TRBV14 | ASSHGPAGAYEQY
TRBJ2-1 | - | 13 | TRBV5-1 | ASSQLAGADNEQF
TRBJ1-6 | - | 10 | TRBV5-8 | ASSLLSLPLH
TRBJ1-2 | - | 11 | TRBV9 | ASSVEGAQGYT
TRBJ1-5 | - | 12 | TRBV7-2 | ASRTGASNQPQH
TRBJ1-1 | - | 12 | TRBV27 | ASQGQALNTEAF
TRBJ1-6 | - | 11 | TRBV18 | ASSPEGNSPLH
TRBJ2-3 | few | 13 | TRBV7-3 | ASSLDPAETDTQY
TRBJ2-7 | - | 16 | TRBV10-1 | ASRKLASGSSGFYEQY
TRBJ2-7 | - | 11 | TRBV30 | AWSDGTAFEQY
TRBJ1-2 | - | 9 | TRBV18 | ASGTAIGYT
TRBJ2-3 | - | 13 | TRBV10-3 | AISTGLAGGDTQY
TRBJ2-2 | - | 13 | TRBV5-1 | ASSLAGPNTGELF
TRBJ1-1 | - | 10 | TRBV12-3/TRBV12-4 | ASSLRVRGAF
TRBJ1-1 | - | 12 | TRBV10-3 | AISEEGQGTEAF
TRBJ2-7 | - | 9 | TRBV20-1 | SATRRREQY
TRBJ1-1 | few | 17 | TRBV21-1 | ASSKESSQGAGRDTEAF